The rows below give T cell receptor beta chains drawn from one sample of a study of blood T cell repertoires in COVID-19. Libraries were prepared by immunoSEQ multiplex PCR; TCRdb keeps only in-frame clonotypes and omits some of them. The table records 100,000 or so clones, around 83% of them present only once. Material for sequencing was peripheral blood. These receptors came from a human donor in a cohort sampled during active COVID-19. Each CDR3 is given with its conserved first and last residue. Each record gives: CDR3 DNA, CDR3 protein, D gene, V gene, clone size, J gene. A D gene is named only where the DNA matches it firmly. Clone size is given for some rows only: seen once, a few or many times, or a class if the clone is expanded.

cdr3_nt: TGTGCCAGTAGTATGTTTGGTGGGAGCTCCTACAATGAGCAGTTCTTC
cdr3_aa: CASSMFGGSSYNEQFF
d_call: .
v_call: TRBV19
clone_size: .
j_call: TRBJ2-1

cdr3_nt: TGTGCCAGCAGCCTATCCGGTGCGGGGGGGAACACCGGGGAGCTGTTTTTT
cdr3_aa: CASSLSGAGGNTGELFF
d_call: TRBD2
v_call: TRBV7-3
clone_size: .
j_call: TRBJ2-2

cdr3_nt: TGTGCCAGCACGTGGGGACAGGGAGTCAATTCACCCCTCCACTTT
cdr3_aa: CASTWGQGVNSPLHF
d_call: TRBD1
v_call: TRBV27
clone_size: few
j_call: TRBJ1-6

cdr3_nt: TGTGCCAGTAGTAACGGGGACAGGGTCCAGTACTTC
cdr3_aa: CASSNGDRVQYF
d_call: TRBD1
v_call: TRBV19
clone_size: .
j_call: TRBJ2-5

cdr3_nt: TGTGCCTGGAACCGGGCGGGACTCAATGAGCAGTTCTTC
cdr3_aa: CAWNRAGLNEQFF
d_call: .
v_call: TRBV30
clone_size: .
j_call: TRBJ2-1

cdr3_nt: TGCGCCAGCAGCCCGGGACAGGGGGAAGGCTACACCTTC
cdr3_aa: CASSPGQGEGYTF
d_call: TRBD1
v_call: TRBV5-1
clone_size: .
j_call: TRBJ1-2

cdr3_nt: TGTGCCAGCAGCGTTTCCGGGACTACCGAAAGCGAGCAGTACTTC
cdr3_aa: CASSVSGTTESEQYF
d_call: TRBD2
v_call: TRBV5-5
clone_size: .
j_call: TRBJ2-7

cdr3_nt: TGTGCCAGCACATCTAGCGGGAGCGGTGATACGCAGTATTTT
cdr3_aa: CASTSSGSGDTQYF
d_call: TRBD2
v_call: TRBV2
clone_size: .
j_call: TRBJ2-3

cdr3_nt: TGCAGCGTTGAAGTCAGCGCCACCCCCCAAGAGACCCAGTACTTC
cdr3_aa: CSVEVSATPQETQYF
d_call: .
v_call: TRBV29-1
clone_size: .
j_call: TRBJ2-5

cdr3_nt: TGTGCCAGCAGTGGGGGGGTAAACGTAGCTTTCTTT
cdr3_aa: CASSGGVNVAFF
d_call: .
v_call: TRBV2
clone_size: .
j_call: TRBJ1-1

cdr3_nt: TGTGCCAGCAGCGGCCTAGCGTCCTCCTACGAGCAGTACTTC
cdr3_aa: CASSGLASSYEQYF
d_call: .
v_call: TRBV7-2
clone_size: .
j_call: TRBJ2-7

cdr3_nt: TGTGCCATCAGCCTAGGACTAGGGCGCGGCGAGACCCAGTACTTC
cdr3_aa: CAISLGLGRGETQYF
d_call: TRBD2
v_call: TRBV10-3
clone_size: .
j_call: TRBJ2-5

cdr3_nt: TGTGCCAGCTCACCGCAGGGCACGACAACTAATGAAAAACTGTTTTTT
cdr3_aa: CASSPQGTTTNEKLFF
d_call: .
v_call: TRBV18
clone_size: .
j_call: TRBJ1-4

cdr3_nt: TGTGCCATCACCCCAAAAGCGGACAATGAGCAGTTCTTC
cdr3_aa: CAITPKADNEQFF
d_call: .
v_call: TRBV10-3
clone_size: .
j_call: TRBJ2-1

cdr3_nt: TGTGCCAGCAGCCCAACCGGGACAGGGGTATCACCCCTCCACTTT
cdr3_aa: CASSPTGTGVSPLHF
d_call: TRBD1
v_call: TRBV7-2
clone_size: .
j_call: TRBJ1-6